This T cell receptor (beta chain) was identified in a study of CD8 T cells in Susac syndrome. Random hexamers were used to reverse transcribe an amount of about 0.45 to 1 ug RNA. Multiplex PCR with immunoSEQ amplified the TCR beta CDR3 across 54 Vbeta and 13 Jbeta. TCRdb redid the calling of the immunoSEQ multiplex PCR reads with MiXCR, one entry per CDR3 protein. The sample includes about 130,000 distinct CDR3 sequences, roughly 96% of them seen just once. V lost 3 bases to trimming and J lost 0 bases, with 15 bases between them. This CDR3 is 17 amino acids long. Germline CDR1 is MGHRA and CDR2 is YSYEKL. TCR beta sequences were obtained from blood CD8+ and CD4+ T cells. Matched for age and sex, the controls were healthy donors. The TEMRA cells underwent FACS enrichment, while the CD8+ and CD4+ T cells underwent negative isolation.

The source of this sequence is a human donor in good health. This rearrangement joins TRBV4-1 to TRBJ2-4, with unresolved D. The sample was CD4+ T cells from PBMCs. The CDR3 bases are TGCGCCAGCAGCCATGTTACAGCGATCCTAGCCAAAAACATTCAGTACTTC. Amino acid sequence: CASSHVTAILAKNIQYF.